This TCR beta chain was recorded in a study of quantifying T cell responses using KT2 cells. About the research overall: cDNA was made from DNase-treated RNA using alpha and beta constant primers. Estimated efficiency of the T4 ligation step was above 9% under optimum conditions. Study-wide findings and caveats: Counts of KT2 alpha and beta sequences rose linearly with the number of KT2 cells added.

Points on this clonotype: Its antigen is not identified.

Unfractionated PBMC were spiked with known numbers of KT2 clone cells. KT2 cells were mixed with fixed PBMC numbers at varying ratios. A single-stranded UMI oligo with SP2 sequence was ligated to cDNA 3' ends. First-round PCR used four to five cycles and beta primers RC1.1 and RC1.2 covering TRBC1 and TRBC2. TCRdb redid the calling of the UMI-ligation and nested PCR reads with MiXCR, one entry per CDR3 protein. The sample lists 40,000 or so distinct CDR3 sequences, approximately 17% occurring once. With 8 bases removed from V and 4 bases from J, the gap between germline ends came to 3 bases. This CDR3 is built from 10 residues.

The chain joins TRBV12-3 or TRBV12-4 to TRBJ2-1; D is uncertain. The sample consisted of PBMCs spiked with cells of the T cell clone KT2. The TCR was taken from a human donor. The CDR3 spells CASGYNEQFF. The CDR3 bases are TGTGCCAGCGGTTACAATGAGCAGTTCTTC.